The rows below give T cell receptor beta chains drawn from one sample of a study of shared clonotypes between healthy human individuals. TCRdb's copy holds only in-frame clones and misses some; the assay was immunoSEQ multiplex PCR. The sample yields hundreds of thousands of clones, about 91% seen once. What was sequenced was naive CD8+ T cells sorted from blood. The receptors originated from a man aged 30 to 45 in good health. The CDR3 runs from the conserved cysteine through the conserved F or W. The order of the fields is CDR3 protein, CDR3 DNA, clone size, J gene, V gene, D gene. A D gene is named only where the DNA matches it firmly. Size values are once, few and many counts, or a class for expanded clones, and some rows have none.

CDR3: CASSLRDNYEQYF; DNA: TGTGCCAGCAGCCTCCGGGACAACTACGAGCAGTACTTC; size: -; J: TRBJ2-7; V: TRBV27; D: -
CDR3: CASSTYSRGSTNEKLFF; DNA: TGTGCCAGTAGTACCTACTCTCGGGGGTCAACTAATGAAAAACTGTTTTTT; size: -; J: TRBJ1-4; V: TRBV19; D: -
CDR3: CAWSSVSVREGNTDTQYF; DNA: TGTGCCTGGAGCTCCGTCAGCGTCCGGGAGGGCAACACAGATACGCAGTATTTT; size: -; J: TRBJ2-3; V: TRBV30; D: TRBD2
CDR3: CASSQVGMAGNTIYF; DNA: TGCGCCAGCAGCCAAGTGGGGATGGCGGGAAACACCATATATTTT; size: -; J: TRBJ1-3; V: TRBV4-1; D: -
CDR3: CASRLADRSSTDTQYF; DNA: TGTGCCAGCAGACTAGCGGACAGATCTAGCACAGATACGCAGTATTTT; size: -; J: TRBJ2-3; V: TRBV11-2; D: TRBD2
CDR3: CASSLAGNTEAFF; DNA: TGTGCCAGCAGCTTAGCCGGGAACACTGAAGCTTTCTTT; size: few; J: TRBJ1-1; V: TRBV7-6; D: -
CDR3: CASRDSGDYEQYF; DNA: TGTGCCAGCAGGGACAGCGGGGACTACGAGCAGTACTTC; size: -; J: TRBJ2-7; V: TRBV27; D: -
CDR3: CASSLTLTRPRGAYNEQFF; DNA: TGTGCCAGCAGCTTAACCCTAACCCGGCCCCGAGGGGCCTACAATGAGCAGTTCTTC; size: -; J: TRBJ2-1; V: TRBV11-2; D: -
CDR3: CASIRGSEAFF; DNA: TGTGCCAGCATTAGGGGATCCGAAGCTTTCTTT; size: -; J: TRBJ1-1; V: TRBV27; D: -
CDR3: CASTEDFTYNEKLFF; DNA: TGCGCCAGCACCGAAGATTTCACCTATAATGAAAAACTGTTTTTT; size: -; J: TRBJ1-4; V: TRBV4-1; D: -
CDR3: CASSPTENTDTQYF; DNA: TGTGCCAGCAGCCCGACAGAAAACACAGATACGCAGTATTTT; size: -; J: TRBJ2-3; V: TRBV11-2; D: -
CDR3: CSVGSALFGSSYNEQFF; DNA: TGCAGCGTTGGGTCAGCCCTGTTTGGTTCGTCCTACAATGAGCAGTTCTTC; size: -; J: TRBJ2-1; V: TRBV29-1; D: -
CDR3: CASSLRGPETQYF; DNA: TGTGCCAGCAGTCTTCGGGGGCCGGAGACCCAGTACTTC; size: -; J: TRBJ2-5; V: TRBV27; D: -
CDR3: CASSQGTSGEEYEQYF; DNA: TGTGCCAGCAGCCAGGGGACTAGCGGGGAAGAATACGAGCAGTACTTC; size: -; J: TRBJ2-7; V: TRBV11-2; D: TRBD2